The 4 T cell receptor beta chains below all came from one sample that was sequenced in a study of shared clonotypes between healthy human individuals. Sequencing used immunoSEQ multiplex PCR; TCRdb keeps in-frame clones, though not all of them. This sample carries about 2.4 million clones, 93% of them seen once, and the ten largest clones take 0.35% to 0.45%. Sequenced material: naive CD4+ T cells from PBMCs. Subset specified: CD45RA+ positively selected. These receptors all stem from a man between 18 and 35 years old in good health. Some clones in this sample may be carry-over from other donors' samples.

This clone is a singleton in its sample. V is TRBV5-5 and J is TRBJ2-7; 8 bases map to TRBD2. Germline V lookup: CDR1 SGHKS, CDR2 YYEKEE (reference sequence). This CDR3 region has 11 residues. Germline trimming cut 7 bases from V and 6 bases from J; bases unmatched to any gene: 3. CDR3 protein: CASRREGEQYF. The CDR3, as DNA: TGTGCCAGCCGACGGGAGGGCGAGCAGTACTTC.

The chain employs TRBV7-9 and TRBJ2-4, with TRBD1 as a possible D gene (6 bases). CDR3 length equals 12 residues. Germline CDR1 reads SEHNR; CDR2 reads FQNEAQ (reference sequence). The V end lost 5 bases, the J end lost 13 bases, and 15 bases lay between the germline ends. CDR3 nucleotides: TGTGCCAGCAGCCCCCGACAGGACCCCCAGTACTTC. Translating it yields CASSPRQDPQYF. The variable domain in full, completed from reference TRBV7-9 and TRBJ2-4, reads DTGVSQNPRHKITKRGQNVTFRCDPISEHNRLYWYRQTLGQGPEFLTYFQNEAQLEKSRLLSDRFSAERPKGSFSTLEIQRTEQGDSAMYLCASSPRQDPQYFGAGTRLSVL.

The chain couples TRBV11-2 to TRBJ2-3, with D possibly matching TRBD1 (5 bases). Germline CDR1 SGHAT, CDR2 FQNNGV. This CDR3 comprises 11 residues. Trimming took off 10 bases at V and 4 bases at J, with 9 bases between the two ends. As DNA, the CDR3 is TGTGCCACAGGGTGGGCAGATACGCAGTATTTT. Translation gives CATGWADTQYF.

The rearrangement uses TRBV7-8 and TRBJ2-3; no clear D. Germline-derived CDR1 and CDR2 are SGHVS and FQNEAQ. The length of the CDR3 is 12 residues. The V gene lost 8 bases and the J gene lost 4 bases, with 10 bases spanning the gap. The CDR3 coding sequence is TGTGCCAGCGGAAGGGAATCAGATACGCAGTATTTT. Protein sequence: CASGRESDTQYF.